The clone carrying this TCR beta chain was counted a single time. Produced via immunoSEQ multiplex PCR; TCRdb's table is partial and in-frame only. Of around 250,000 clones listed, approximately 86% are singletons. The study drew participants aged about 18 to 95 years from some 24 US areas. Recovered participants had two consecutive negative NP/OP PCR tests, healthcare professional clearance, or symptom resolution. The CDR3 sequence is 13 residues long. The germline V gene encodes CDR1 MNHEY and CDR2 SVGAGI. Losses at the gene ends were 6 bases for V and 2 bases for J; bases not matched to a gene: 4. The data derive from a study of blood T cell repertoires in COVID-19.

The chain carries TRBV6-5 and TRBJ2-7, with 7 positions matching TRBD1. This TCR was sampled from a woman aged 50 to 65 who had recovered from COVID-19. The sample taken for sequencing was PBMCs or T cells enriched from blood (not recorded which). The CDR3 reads CASSLDRAYEQYF. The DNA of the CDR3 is TGTGCCAGCAGCCTTGACAGGGCCTACGAGCAGTACTTC.